Following are 5 T cell receptor beta chains from one sample sequenced in a study of T cell repertoires in cytomegalovirus infection (dated by TCRdb to between 2017 and 2020). Instrument used: Illumina HiSeq 1500. TCRdb trimmed public reads at Q25 via fastp, called clones via MiXCR and kept in-frame beta chains. Every distinct CDR3 protein forms one entry, paired with its most common genes and DNA. The sample table holds 450,000 to 600,000 distinct CDR3 sequences, of which 30% to 35% were seen once. 15% to 20% of the sample is taken by the ten largest. Sample treatment or condition, as interpreted from the label and publication: in vitro stimulation with specific CMV peptide epitopes to enrich CMV-specific T cells. These receptors are not linked to any known antigen. This specimen consisted of cultured PBMCs, obtained from culture after CMV antigen stimulation. Receptor source: a human donor in good health (CMV status not recorded). Some clones in this sample may be carry-over from other donors' samples.

The chain links TRBV12-3 or TRBV12-4 to TRBJ2-1; 7 bases agree with TRBD2. The CDR3 contains 13 residues. The trim removed 6 bases at V and 5 bases at J, leaving 4 bases unmatched. CDR3 coding DNA: TGTGCCAGCAGGCGGACTAGTCACAATGAGCAGTTCTTC. Protein: CASRRTSHNEQFF.

This chain uses TRBV11-2 with TRBJ1-6; 7 positions match TRBD1. The V gene end was trimmed by 1 base and the J gene end by 10 bases; junction bases not matched to a gene: 13. Germline values: CDR1 SGHAT, CDR2 FQNNGV. The CDR3 runs 17 residues. CDR3 sequence (DNA): TGTGCCAGCAGCTTAGGAGGAGGGGGCGAAGGGTGGTCACCCCTCCACTTT. This translates into CASSLGGGGEGWSPLHF.

The V call is TRBV12-3 or TRBV12-4, the J call TRBJ2-1; D not resolved. This CDR3 comprises 12 residues. Trimming took off 6 bases at V and 6 bases at J, with 9 bases between the two ends. CDR3 loop: CASRSRSNEQFF. For the CDR3, the DNA is TGTGCCAGCAGGTCTAGGTCCAATGAGCAGTTCTTC.

The chain combines TRBV30 with TRBJ2-5, with 8 bases lining up with TRBD2. The germline gives CDR1 GTSNPN, CDR2 SVGIG (reference sequence). This CDR3 region has 15 residues. Unmatched junction bases numbered 8, after V lost 0 bases and J lost 5 bases. CDR3 residues: CAWSVQAGEKETQYF. DNA of the CDR3: TGTGCCTGGAGTGTGCAAGCGGGAGAGAAGGAGACCCAGTACTTC. Together with reference TRBV30 and TRBJ2-5, the CDR3 gives the full variable domain: SQTIHQWPATLVQPVGSPLSLECTVEGTSNPNLYWYRQAAGRGLQLLFYSVGIGQISSEVPQNLSASRPQDRQFILSSKKLLLSDSGFYLCAWSVQAGEKETQYFGPGTRLLVL.

The chain carries TRBV19 and TRBJ1-2, with D unclear. The V gene lost 6 bases and the J gene lost 2 bases, with 4 bases spanning the gap. Germline CDR1 LNHDA, CDR2 SQIVND (reference sequence). The CDR3 length is 11 residues. As DNA, the CDR3 is TGTGCCAGTAGACAGAACTATGGCTACACCTTC. Amino acids: CASRQNYGYTF.